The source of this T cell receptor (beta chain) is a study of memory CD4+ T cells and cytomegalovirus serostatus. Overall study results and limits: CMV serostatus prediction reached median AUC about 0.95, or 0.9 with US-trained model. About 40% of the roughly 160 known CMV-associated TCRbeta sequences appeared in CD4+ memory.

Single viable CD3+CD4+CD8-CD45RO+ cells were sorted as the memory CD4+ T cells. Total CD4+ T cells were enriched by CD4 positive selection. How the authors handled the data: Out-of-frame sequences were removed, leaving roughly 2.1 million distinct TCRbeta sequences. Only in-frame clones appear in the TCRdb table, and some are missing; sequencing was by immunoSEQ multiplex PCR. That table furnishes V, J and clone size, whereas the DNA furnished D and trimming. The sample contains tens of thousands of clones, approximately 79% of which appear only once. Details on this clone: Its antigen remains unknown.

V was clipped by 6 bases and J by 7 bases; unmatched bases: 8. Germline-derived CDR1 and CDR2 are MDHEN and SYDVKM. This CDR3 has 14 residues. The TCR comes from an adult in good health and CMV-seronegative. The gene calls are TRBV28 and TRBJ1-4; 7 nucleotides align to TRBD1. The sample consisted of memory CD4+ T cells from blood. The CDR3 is CASRSTGRSEKLFF. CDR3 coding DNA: TGTGCCAGCAGGTCGACAGGGCGAAGTGAAAAACTGTTTTTT.